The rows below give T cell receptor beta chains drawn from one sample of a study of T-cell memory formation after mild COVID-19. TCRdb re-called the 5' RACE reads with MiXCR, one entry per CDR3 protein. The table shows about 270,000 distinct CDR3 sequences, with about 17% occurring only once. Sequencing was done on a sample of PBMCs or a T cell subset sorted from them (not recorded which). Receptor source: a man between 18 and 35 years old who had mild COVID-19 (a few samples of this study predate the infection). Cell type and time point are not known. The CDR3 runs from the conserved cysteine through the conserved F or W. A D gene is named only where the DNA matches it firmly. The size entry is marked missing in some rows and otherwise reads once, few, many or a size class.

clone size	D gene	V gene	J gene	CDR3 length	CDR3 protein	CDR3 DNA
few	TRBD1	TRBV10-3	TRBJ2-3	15	CAITRTGGQIDTQYF	TGTGCCATCACGCGGACAGGGGGACAAATAGATACGCAGTATTTT
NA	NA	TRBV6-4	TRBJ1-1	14	CASSDFYGNTEAFF	TGTGCCAGCAGTGACTTTTATGGGAACACTGAAGCTTTCTTT
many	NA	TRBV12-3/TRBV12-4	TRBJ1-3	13	CASSWTVGNTIYF	TGTGCCAGCAGCTGGACAGTTGGAAACACCATATATTTT
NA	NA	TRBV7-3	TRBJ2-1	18	CASSSGGRAGSSYNEQFF	TGTGCCAGCAGTTCAGGTGGTAGGGCCGGGAGCTCCTACAATGAGCAGTTCTTC
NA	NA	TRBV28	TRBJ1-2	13	CASSLGGVLGYTF	TGTGCCAGCAGTTTAGGGGGCGTCCTGGGCTACACCTTC
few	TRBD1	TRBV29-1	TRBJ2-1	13	CSAETDRGNEQFF	TGCAGCGCCGAAACGGACAGGGGCAATGAGCAGTTCTTC
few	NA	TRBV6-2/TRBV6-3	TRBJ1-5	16	CASSYSRGTGNQPQHF	TGTGCCAGCAGTTACTCGAGGGGGACCGGCAATCAGCCCCAGCATTTT
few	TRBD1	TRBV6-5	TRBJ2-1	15	CASSLGQGANNEQFF	TGTGCCAGCAGTTTAGGACAGGGGGCTAATAATGAGCAGTTCTTC
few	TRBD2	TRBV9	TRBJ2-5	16	CASSARGGTVQETQYF	TGTGCCAGCAGCGCCCGGGGGGGCACAGTTCAAGAGACCCAGTACTTC
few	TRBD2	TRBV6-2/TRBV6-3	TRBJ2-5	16	CASSWTRAGGKETQYF	TGTGCCAGCAGCTGGACACGAGCGGGGGGCAAAGAGACCCAGTACTTC
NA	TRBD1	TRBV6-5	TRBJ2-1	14	CASSLLTGAAGQFF	TGTGCCAGCAGTCTACTTACAGGGGCCGCAGGCCAGTTCTTC
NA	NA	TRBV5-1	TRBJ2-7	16	CASSSFWAGSSYEQYF	TGCGCCAGCAGCTCGTTCTGGGCGGGGAGCTCCTACGAGCAGTACTTC
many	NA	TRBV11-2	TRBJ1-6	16	CASSFWDRSGASPLHF	TGTGCCAGCAGCTTTTGGGACCGATCGGGAGCTTCACCCCTCCACTTT
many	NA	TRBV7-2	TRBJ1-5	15	CASSSTAPDPQPQHF	TGTGCCAGCAGCTCAACGGCGCCGGACCCGCAGCCCCAGCATTTT
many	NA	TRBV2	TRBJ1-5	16	CASSEADDAVNQPQHF	TGTGCCAGCAGTGAAGCCGACGACGCAGTCAATCAGCCCCAGCATTTT
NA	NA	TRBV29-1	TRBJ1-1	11	CSVIPGAEAFF	TGCAGCGTAATTCCCGGGGCAGAAGCTTTCTTT
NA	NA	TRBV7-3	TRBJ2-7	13	CASSLTDSYEQYF	TGTGCCAGCAGCTTAACGGATTCCTACGAGCAGTACTTC
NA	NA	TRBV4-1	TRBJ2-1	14	CASARLGGRNEQFF	TGCGCCAGCGCCCGACTTGGGGGGCGGAATGAGCAGTTCTTC
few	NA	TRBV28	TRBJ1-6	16	CASTPGPDRFGSPLHF	TGTGCCAGCACCCCAGGCCCCGACAGGTTTGGCTCACCCCTCCACTTT
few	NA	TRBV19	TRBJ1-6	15	CASSIQGLDNSPLHF	TGTGCCAGTAGTATACAAGGTCTTGATAATTCACCCCTCCACTTT
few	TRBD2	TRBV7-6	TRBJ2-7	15	CASSFSGGGAYEQYF	TGTGCCAGCAGCTTCTCAGGCGGGGGGGCCTACGAGCAGTACTTC
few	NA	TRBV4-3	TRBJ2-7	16	CASSQGSGGLTYEQYF	TGCGCCAGCAGCCAAGGGTCAGGGGGGCTCACCTACGAGCAGTACTTC
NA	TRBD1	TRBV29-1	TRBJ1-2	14	CSAALGQGAGGYTF	TGCAGCGCCGCATTAGGACAGGGGGCCGGTGGCTACACCTTC
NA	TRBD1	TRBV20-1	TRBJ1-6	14	CSAFETGWNSPLHF	TGCAGTGCTTTTGAGACAGGGTGGAATTCACCCCTCCACTTT
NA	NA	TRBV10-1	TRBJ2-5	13	CASSEGLQETQYF	TGCGCCAGCAGTGAGGGTCTCCAAGAGACCCAGTACTTC
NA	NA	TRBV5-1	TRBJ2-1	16	CASSLGSSSSYNEQFF	TGCGCCAGCAGCTTGGGATCCTCTTCCTCCTACAATGAGCAGTTCTTC
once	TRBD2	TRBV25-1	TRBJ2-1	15	CASSDPSGGDYEQFF	TGTGCCAGCAGCGATCCTAGCGGGGGGGACTATGAGCAGTTCTTC
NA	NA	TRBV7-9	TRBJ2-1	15	CASSLWTREGNEQFF	TGTGCCAGCAGCTTATGGACGCGTGAAGGGAATGAGCAGTTCTTC
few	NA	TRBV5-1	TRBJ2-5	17	CASSHRGGETRGETQYF	TGCGCCAGCAGCCATCGTGGAGGCGAAACCCGCGGAGAGACCCAGTACTTC
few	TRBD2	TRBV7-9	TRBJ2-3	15	CASSFLAGATDTQYF	TGTGCCAGCAGCTTTTTAGCGGGGGCTACAGATACGCAGTATTTT
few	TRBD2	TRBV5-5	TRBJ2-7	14	CASRPSGDRYEQYF	TGTGCCAGCAGACCTAGCGGGGATCGGTACGAGCAGTACTTC
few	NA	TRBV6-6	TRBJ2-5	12	CASSLHRETQYF	TGTGCCAGCAGTTTGCACAGGGAGACCCAGTACTTC
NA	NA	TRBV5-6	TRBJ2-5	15	CASSPRETIRETQYF	TGTGCCAGCAGCCCCCGGGAGACTATTAGGGAGACCCAGTACTTC
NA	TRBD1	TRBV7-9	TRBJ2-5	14	CASSFAGGDETQYF	TGTGCCAGCAGCTTCGCAGGGGGCGACGAGACCCAGTACTTC
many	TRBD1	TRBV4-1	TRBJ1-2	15	CASSRQGQVLNGYTF	TGCGCCAGCAGCCGACAGGGACAGGTGCTTAATGGCTACACCTTC
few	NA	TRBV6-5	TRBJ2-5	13	CASSLQGQETQYF	TGTGCCAGCAGCTTACAGGGTCAAGAGACCCAGTACTTC
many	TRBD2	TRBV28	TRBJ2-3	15	CASSTLGGGSDTQYF	TGTGCCAGCAGTACCTTGGGCGGGGGATCGGATACGCAGTATTTT
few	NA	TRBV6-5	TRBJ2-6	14	CASSGRAGANVLTF	TGTGCCAGCAGTGGTAGGGCTGGGGCCAACGTCCTGACTTTC
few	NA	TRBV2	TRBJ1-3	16	CASTRGVLEAGNTIYF	TGTGCCAGCACTCGTGGGGTCCTTGAGGCGGGAAACACCATATATTTT
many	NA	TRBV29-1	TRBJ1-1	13	CSAHRDMGTEAFF	TGCAGCGCGCACAGGGACATGGGCACTGAAGCTTTCTTT
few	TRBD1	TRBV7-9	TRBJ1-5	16	CASSPGQGSGWQPQHF	TGTGCCAGCAGCCCGGGACAGGGGTCGGGTTGGCAGCCCCAGCATTTT
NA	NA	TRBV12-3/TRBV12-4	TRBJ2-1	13	CASSLVTPNEQFF	TGTGCCAGCAGTTTGGTCACACCCAATGAGCAGTTCTTC
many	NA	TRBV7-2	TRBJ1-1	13	CASSSGMITEAFF	TGTGCCAGCAGCTCCGGGATGATCACTGAAGCTTTCTTT
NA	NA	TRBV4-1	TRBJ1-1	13	CASSRGGGTEAFF	TGCGCCAGCAGCCGAGGCGGAGGGACTGAAGCTTTCTTT
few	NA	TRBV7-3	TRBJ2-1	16	CASSLRGGRFGDEQFF	TGTGCCAGCAGCTTACGTGGTGGGCGGTTTGGAGATGAGCAGTTCTTC
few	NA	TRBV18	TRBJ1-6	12	CASSPPGSPLHF	TGTGCCAGCTCACCACCGGGTTCACCCCTCCACTTT
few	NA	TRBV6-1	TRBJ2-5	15	CASSEVQGGQETQYF	TGTGCCAGCAGTGAAGTCCAGGGGGGCCAAGAGACCCAGTACTTC
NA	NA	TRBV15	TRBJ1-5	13	CATSPTGGQPQHF	TGTGCCACCAGCCCTACCGGGGGACAGCCCCAGCATTTT
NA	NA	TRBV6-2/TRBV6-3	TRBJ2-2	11	CASSYRGVLFF	TGTGCCAGCAGTTACCGGGGAGTGCTGTTTTTT
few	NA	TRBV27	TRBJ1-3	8	CASNPIYF	TGTGCCAGCAATCCCATATATTTT
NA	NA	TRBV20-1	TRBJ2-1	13	CSASRDIYNEQFF	TGCAGTGCTTCCCGGGACATTTACAATGAGCAGTTCTTC
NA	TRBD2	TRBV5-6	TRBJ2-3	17	CASSLLSSGGHRDTQYF	TGTGCCAGCAGCTTGTTGTCTAGCGGGGGACACAGAGATACGCAGTATTTT
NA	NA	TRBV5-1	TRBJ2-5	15	CASSLFSGPQETQYF	TGCGCCAGCAGCTTATTTTCGGGCCCTCAAGAGACCCAGTACTTC
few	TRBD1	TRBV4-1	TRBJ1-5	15	CASSRGQGAVQPQHF	TGCGCCAGCAGCCGGGGACAGGGGGCGGTTCAGCCCCAGCATTTT
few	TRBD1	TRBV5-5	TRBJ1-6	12	CASGQGAGPLHF	TGTGCCAGCGGACAGGGGGCGGGACCCCTCCACTTT
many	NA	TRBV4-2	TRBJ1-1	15	CASSQDVGRSAEAFF	TGTGCCAGCAGCCAAGATGTGGGGCGGAGCGCTGAAGCTTTCTTT
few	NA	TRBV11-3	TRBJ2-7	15	CASSLGTIGTYEQYF	TGTGCCAGCAGCTTAGGGACAATTGGGACCTACGAGCAGTACTTC
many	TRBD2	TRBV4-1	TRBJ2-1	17	CASSQDGTSGHNRGQFF	TGCGCCAGCAGCCAAGATGGGACTAGCGGTCATAATCGTGGGCAGTTCTTC
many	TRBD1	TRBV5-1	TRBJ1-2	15	CASSDPGQGARGYTF	TGCGCCAGCAGCGACCCGGGACAGGGAGCGCGGGGCTACACCTTC
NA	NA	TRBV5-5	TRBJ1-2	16	CASSLAPGAPGYGYTF	TGTGCCAGCAGCTTGGCCCCAGGGGCCCCAGGCTATGGCTACACCTTC